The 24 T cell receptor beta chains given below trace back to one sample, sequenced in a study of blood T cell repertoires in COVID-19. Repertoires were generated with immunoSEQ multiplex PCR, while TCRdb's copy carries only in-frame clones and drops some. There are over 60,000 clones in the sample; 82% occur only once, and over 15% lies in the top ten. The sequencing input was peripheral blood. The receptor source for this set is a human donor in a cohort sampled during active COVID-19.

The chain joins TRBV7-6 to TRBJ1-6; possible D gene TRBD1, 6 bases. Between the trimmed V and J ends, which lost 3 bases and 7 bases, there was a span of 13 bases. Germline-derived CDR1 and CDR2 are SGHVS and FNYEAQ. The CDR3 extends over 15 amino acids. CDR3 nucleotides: TGTGCCAGCAGCTTGGGGACACCCGACAATTCACCCCTCCACTTT. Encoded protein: CASSLGTPDNSPLHF.

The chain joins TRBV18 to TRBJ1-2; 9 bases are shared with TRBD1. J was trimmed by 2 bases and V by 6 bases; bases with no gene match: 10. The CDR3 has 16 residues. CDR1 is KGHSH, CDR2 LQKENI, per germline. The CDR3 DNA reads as TGTGCCAGCTCGCTTACAGGGGGCGCGGGGAACTATGGCTACACCTTC. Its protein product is CASSLTGGAGNYGYTF.

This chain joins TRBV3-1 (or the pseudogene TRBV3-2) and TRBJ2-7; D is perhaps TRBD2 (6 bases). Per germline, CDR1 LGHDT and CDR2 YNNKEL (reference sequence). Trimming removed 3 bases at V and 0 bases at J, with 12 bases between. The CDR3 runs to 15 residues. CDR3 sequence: CASSQASAPSYEQYF. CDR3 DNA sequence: TGTGCCAGCAGCCAGGCTAGCGCGCCCTCCTACGAGCAGTACTTC.

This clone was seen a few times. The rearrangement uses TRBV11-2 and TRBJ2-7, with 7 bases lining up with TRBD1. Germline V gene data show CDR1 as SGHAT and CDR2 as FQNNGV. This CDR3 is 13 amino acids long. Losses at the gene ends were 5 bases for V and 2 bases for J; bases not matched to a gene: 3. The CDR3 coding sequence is TGTGCCAGCAGCCCCGGGACAGCCTACGAGCAGTACTTC. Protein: CASSPGTAYEQYF.

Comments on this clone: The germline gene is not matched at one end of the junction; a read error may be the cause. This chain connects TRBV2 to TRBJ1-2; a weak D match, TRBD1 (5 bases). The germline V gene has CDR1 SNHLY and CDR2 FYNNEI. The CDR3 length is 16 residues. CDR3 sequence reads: CASSESGSNSNHGYTF. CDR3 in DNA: TGTGCCAGCAGTGAATCAGGGTCAAACTCTAACCATGGCTACACCTTC.

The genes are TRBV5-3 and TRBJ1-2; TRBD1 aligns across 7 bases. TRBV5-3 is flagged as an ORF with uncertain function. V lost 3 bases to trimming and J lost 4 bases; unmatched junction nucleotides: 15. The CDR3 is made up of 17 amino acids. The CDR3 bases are TGTGCCAGAAGCTCAGGGACAGCTCTTTCCCTTCTCTATGGCTACACCTTC. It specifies CARSSGTALSLLYGYTF.

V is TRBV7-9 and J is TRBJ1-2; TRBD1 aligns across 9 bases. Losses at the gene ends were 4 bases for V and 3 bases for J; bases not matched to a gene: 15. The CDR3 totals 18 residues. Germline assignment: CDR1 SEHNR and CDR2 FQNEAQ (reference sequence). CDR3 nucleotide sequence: TGTGCCAGCAGCTACCTTGCGACAGGGGACAGGGAGGACTATGGCTACACCTTC. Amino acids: CASSYLATGDREDYGYTF.

CDR3 residues: CASSSIGVGELFF. CDR3 DNA: TGTGCCAGCAGCTCAATCGGGGTTGGGGAGCTGTTTTTT. The J gene is TRBJ2-2, the V gene TRBV7-2; perhaps TRBD2 as D (5 bases). From germline, CDR1 is SGHTA and CDR2 FQGNSA. This CDR3 is 13 amino acids long. The V end lost 4 bases, the J end lost 8 bases, and 11 bases lay between the germline ends.

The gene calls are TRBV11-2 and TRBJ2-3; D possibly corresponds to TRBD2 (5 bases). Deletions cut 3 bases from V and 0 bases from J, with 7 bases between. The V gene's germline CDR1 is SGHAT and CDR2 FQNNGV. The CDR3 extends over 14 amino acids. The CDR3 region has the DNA TGTGCCAGCAGCTTGCGGACTAGCACAGATACGCAGTATTTT. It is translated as CASSLRTSTDTQYF. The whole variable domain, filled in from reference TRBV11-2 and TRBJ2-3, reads EAGVAQSPRYKIIEKRQSVAFWCNPISGHATLYWYQQILGQGPKLLIQFQNNGVVDDSQLPKDRFSAERLKGVDSTLKIQPAKLEDSAVYLCASSLRTSTDTQYFGPGTRLTVL.

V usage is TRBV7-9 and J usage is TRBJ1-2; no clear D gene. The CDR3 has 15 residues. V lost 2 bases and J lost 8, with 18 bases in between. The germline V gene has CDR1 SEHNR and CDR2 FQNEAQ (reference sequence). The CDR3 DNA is TGTGCCAGCAGCTTATTCCGGGAGGGTCCTGAGGGCTACACCTTC. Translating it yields CASSLFREGPEGYTF.

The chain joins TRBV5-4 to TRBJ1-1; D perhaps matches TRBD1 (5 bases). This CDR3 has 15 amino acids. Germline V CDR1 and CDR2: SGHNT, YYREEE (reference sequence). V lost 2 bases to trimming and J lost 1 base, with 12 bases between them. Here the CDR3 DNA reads TGTGCCAGCAGCTTAGTTCCAGGGCAGAACACTGAAGCTTTCTTT. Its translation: CASSLVPGQNTEAFF.

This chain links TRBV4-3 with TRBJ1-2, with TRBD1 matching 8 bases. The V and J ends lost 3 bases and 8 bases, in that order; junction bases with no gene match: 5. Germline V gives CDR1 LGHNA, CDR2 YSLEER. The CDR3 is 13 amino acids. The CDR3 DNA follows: TGCGCCAGCAGCCACCTGACAGGGGAGGGCTACACCTTC. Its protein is CASSHLTGEGYTF.

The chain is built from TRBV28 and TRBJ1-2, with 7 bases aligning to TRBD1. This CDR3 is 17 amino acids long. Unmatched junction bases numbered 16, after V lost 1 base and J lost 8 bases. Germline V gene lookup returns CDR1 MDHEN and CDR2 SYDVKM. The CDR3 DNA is TGTGCCAGCAGTTTATCTCTCGAGGGGGCGTGGGTAAGGGGCTACACCTTC. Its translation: CASSLSLEGAWVRGYTF.

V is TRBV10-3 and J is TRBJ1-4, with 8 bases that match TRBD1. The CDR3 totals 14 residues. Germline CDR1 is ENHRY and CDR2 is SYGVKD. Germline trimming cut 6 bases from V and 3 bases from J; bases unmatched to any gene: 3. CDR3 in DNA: TGTGCCATCAGCAGGACAGGGCCTAATGAAAAACTGTTTTTT. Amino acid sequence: CAISRTGPNEKLFF.

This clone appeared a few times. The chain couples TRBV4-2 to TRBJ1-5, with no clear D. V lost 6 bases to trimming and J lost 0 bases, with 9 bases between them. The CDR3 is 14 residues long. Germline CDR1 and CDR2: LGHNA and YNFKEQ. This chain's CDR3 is CASSSDSSNQPQHF. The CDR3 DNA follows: TGTGCCAGCAGTTCTGACTCTAGCAATCAGCCCCAGCATTTT.

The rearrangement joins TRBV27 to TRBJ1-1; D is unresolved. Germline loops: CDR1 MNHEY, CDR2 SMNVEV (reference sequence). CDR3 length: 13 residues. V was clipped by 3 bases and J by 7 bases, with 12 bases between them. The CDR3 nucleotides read TGTGCCAGCAGTTTGTTGTCAGGTGATGAAGCTTTCTTT. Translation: CASSLLSGDEAFF.

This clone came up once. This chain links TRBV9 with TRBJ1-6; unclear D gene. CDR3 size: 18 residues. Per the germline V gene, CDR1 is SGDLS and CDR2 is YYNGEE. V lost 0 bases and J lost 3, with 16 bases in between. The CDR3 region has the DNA TGTGCCAGCAGCGTAGCCCCCAGGCCGGGGATCTATAATTCACCCCTCCACTTT. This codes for CASSVAPRPGIYNSPLHF.

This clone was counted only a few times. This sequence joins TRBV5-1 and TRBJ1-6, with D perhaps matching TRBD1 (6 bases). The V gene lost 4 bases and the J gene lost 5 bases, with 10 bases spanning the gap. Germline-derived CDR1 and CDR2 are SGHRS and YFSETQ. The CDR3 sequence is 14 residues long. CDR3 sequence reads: CASSQGTDNSPLHF. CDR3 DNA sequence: TGCGCCAGCAGCCAGGGGACCGATAATTCACCCCTCCACTTT.

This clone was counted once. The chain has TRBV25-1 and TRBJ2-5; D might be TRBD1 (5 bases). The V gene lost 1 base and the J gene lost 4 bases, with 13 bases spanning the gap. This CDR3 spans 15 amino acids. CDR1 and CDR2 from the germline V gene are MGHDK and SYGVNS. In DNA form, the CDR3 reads TGTGCCAGCAGTGAATCTTCGCAGGGCCGAGAGACCCAGTACTTC. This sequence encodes CASSESSQGRETQYF.

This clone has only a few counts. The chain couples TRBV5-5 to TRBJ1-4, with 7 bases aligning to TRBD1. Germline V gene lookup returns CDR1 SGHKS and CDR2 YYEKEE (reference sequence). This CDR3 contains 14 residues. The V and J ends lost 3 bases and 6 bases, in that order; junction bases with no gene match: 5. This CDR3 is CASSSRQGDEKLFF. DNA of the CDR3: TGTGCCAGCAGCTCTCGACAGGGAGATGAAAAACTGTTTTTT.

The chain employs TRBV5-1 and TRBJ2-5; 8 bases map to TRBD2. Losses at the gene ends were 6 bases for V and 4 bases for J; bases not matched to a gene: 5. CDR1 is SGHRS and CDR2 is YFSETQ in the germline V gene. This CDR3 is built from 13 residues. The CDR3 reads CASTRGAGETQYF. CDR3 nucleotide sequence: TGCGCCAGCACGCGGGGGGCAGGAGAGACCCAGTACTTC.

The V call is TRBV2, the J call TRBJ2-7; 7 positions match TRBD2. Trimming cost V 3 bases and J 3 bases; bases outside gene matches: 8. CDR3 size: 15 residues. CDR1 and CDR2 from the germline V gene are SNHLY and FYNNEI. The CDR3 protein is CASSDPGLAVYEQYF. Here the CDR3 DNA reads TGTGCCAGCAGTGACCCCGGGCTAGCGGTCTACGAGCAGTACTTC. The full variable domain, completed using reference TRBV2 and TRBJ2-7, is EPEVTQTPSHQVTQMGQEVILRCVPISNHLYFYWYRQILGQKVEFLVSFYNNEISEKSEIFDDQFSVERPDGSNFTLKIRSTKLEDSAMYFCASSDPGLAVYEQYFGPGTRLTVT.

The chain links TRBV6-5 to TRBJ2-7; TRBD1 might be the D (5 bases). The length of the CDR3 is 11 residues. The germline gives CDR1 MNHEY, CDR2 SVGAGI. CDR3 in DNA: TGTTCGACAGAGGTCGGCGACGAGCAGTACTTC. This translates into CSTEVGDEQYF.

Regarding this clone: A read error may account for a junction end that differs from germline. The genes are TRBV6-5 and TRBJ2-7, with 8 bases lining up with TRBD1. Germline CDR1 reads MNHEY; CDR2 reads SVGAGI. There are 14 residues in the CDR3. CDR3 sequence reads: CASRAEPSQGAWNF. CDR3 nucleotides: TGTGCCAGCAGAGCGGAACCTAGCCAGGGGGCTTGGAACTTC.